This T cell receptor (beta chain) was observed in a study of blood T cells in healthy people across ages. The authors ran a second PCR of 7 to 11 cycles using a sample-barcoded 5' primer and a J-beta primer mix. TCRdb re-called the 5' RACE reads through MiXCR, storing one row per CDR3 protein. The profile covers about 930,000 distinct CDR3 sequences, with 25% to 35% appearing a single time and 10% taken by the ten largest. The V segment lost 0 bases and the J segment 0 bases; nucleotides outside the gene matches: 7. Germline CDR1 SGDLS, CDR2 YYNGEE. The CDR3 contains 18 residues. This clonotype was observed a handful of times. These data also formed part of another study, on T cells of mothers and their children. In that study: Material was donated by three healthy Caucasian mothers and their six children.

This sequence originates from a woman between 40 and 55 years old in good health. Sequences were obtained from blood. The chain employs TRBV9 and TRBJ1-4; 8 bases fit TRBD1. The CDR3 sequence is CASSVDSGQGSTNEKLFF. DNA for the CDR3: TGTGCCAGCAGCGTAGATTCCGGACAGGGATCAACTAATGAAAAACTGTTTTTT.